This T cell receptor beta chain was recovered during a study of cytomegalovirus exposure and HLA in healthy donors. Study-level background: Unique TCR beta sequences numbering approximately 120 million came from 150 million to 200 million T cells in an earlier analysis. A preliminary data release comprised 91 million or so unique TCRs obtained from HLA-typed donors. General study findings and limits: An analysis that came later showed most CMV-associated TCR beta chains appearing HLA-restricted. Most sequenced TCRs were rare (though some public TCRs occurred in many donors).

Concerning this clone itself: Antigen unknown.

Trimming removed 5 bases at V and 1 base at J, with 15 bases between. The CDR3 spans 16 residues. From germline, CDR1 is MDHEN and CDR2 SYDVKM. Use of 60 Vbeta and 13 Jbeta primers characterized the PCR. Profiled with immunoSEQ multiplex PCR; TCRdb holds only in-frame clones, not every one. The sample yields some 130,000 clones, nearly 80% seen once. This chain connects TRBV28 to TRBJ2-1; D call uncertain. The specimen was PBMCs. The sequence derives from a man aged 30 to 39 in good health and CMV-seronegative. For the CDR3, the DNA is TGTGCCAGCAGTGATAATAGTATGGAGTCCTACAATGAGCAGTTCTTC. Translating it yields CASSDNSMESYNEQFF.